One sample yielded the 27 T cell receptor beta chains listed below, sequenced in a study of T cells in tuberculosis. Data came from immunoSEQ multiplex PCR; TCRdb stores just in-frame clones and leaves some out. The table records 20,000 to 30,000 clones, roughly 95% of them present only once. The sequencing sample was made of PBMCs. These receptors were collected from a donor between 10 and 35 years old with latent tuberculosis or without tuberculosis infection.

The chain combines TRBV7-6 with TRBJ1-3; TRBD1 matches at 8 bases. Germline assignment: CDR1 SGHVS and CDR2 FNYEAQ. Trimming removed 2 bases from V and 4 bases from J; junction bases left unmatched: 7. The CDR3 totals 16 residues. CDR3 residues: CASSLRQTGAGNTIYF. The DNA of the CDR3 is TGTGCCAGCAGCTTACGGCAGACAGGGGCCGGAAACACCATATATTTT.

The rearrangement links TRBV6-5 to TRBJ1-1; no firm D call. The V gene's germline CDR1 is MNHEY and CDR2 SVGAGI. Trimming shortened V by 6 bases and J by 1 base, and 6 bases separated the two germline ends. The CDR3 spans 12 residues. The DNA of the CDR3 is TGTGCCAGCAGGAGACAGAACACTGAAGCTTTCTTT. Encoded protein: CASRRQNTEAFF.

The V gene is TRBV6-1, the J gene TRBJ1-1; TRBD1 agrees at 7 bases. Germline lookup yields CDR1 MNHNS and CDR2 SASEGT. Trimming cost V 6 bases and J 7 bases; bases outside gene matches: 5. This CDR3 has 12 residues. CDR3 in DNA: TGTGCCAGCAGAAAAGGGACAGATGAAGCTTTCTTT. Its protein product is CASRKGTDEAFF.

V is TRBV19 and J is TRBJ1-2; D unclear. This CDR3 is built from 13 residues. Between the trimmed V and J ends, which lost 4 bases and 4 bases, there was a span of 10 bases. Germline assignment: CDR1 LNHDA and CDR2 SQIVND (reference sequence). The CDR3, as DNA: TGTGCCAGTAGTACGGGGATTACCTATGGCTACACCTTC. Protein sequence: CASSTGITYGYTF.

J is TRBJ2-5 and V is TRBV30; D ambiguous. Germline V gene data show CDR1 as GTSNPN and CDR2 as SVGIG (reference sequence). This CDR3 region has 14 residues. Trimming took off 4 bases at V and 4 bases at J, with 16 bases between the two ends. The CDR3 here is CAWKIQGETETQYF. The CDR3 coding sequence is TGTGCCTGGAAGATACAAGGAGAGACAGAGACCCAGTACTTC.

V is TRBV6-6 and J is TRBJ1-1; TRBD1 matches 7 bases. CDR1 MNHNY and CDR2 SVGAGI come from the germline V gene (reference sequence). V lost 7 bases to trimming and J lost 1 base; unmatched junction nucleotides: 6. This CDR3 spans 14 amino acids. Written as DNA, the CDR3 is TGTGCCAGCACCCCACGACAGGGGAACACTGAAGCTTTCTTT. It is translated as CASTPRQGNTEAFF.

The V and J genes are TRBV5-1 and TRBJ1-2; 7 positions agree with TRBD1. V lost 4 bases, J lost 4 bases, and 10 bases stayed unmatched. Germline V CDR1 and CDR2: SGHRS, YFSETQ. This CDR3 is built from 15 residues. The CDR3 region has the DNA TGCGCCAGCAGCAAAATTACGGGACAGCCCTATGGCTACACCTTC. Its protein is CASSKITGQPYGYTF.

The chain is built from TRBV2 and TRBJ2-2; 10 positions match TRBD2. This CDR3 has 14 residues. Trimming at V came to 8 bases and at J to 6 bases, leaving 6 bases not matched to a gene. Germline assignment: CDR1 SNHLY and CDR2 FYNNEI. In DNA, the CDR3 is TGTGCCAGCGTCAAAAGCGGGGGGGCCGGGGAGCTGTTTTTT. Encoded protein: CASVKSGGAGELFF.

V and J are TRBV9 and TRBJ2-5; 11 nucleotides line up with TRBD1. Germline lookup yields CDR1 SGDLS and CDR2 YYNGEE. This CDR3 region has 15 residues. V was pared by 0 bases and J by 7 bases, with 5 bases of the junction left unmatched. The CDR3 sequence: CASSVGGTGGATQYF. The CDR3 coding sequence is TGTGCCAGCAGCGTAGGCGGGACAGGGGGGGCGACCCAGTACTTC. Based on the CDR3 plus reference TRBV9 and TRBJ2-5, the full variable domain is DSGVTQTPKHLITATGQRVTLRCSPRSGDLSVYWYQQSLDQGLQFLIQYYNGEERAKGNILERFSAQQFPDLHSELNLSSLELGDSALYFCASSVGGTGGATQYFGPGTRLLVL.

The chain links TRBV28 to TRBJ2-5; 8 nucleotides line up with TRBD1. Germline V gene lookup returns CDR1 MDHEN and CDR2 SYDVKM. Trimming at V came to 11 bases and at J to 3 bases, leaving 5 bases not matched to a gene. There are 12 residues in the CDR3. In DNA form, the CDR3 reads TGTGCCTGTACAGGGGGGAAAGAGACCCAGTACTTC. Protein product: CACTGGKETQYF.

The chain carries TRBV6-1 and TRBJ1-2; the match to TRBD1 covers 7 bases. The CDR3 length is 15 residues. V lost 7 bases to trimming and J lost 4 bases; unmatched junction nucleotides: 12. Germline V gene sequence: CDR1 MNHNS, CDR2 SASEGT. For the CDR3, the DNA is TGTGCCAGCATTTTCACGGGACAGCGGCGCTATGGCTACACCTTC. Its translation is CASIFTGQRRYGYTF.

This chain connects TRBV18 to TRBJ1-1, with D maybe TRBD1 (6 bases). Germline V gene sequence: CDR1 KGHSH, CDR2 LQKENI. There are 13 residues in the CDR3. V lost 5 bases and J lost 8, with 15 bases in between. The CDR3 nucleotides read TGTGCCAGCTCATACGACAGGCCGGACGAAGCTTTCTTT. Its protein is CASSYDRPDEAFF.

The gene calls are TRBV19 and TRBJ2-4; 7 nucleotides match TRBD1. The junction had 3 bases not matched to a gene; V was cut back by 6 bases and J by 1 base. Germline-derived CDR1 and CDR2 are LNHDA and SQIVND (reference sequence). The CDR3 has 14 residues. The CDR3: CASRLQGAKNIQYF. The CDR3 DNA reads TGTGCCAGTAGGCTACAGGGGGCCAAAAACATTCAGTACTTC.

The rearrangement joins TRBV9 to TRBJ2-1; 10 bases fit TRBD1. V gave up 5 bases and J gave up 8 bases; unmatched junction bases: 7. The germline CDR1 and CDR2 sequences are SGDLS and YYNGEE. The CDR3 extends over 14 amino acids. Here the CDR3 reads CASRPDRGGHEQFF. The CDR3 nucleotides are TGTGCCAGCAGGCCGGACAGGGGGGGACATGAGCAGTTCTTC.

The gene calls are TRBV7-8 and TRBJ1-5; unclear D gene. CDR3 length equals 12 residues. Trimming stripped 3 bases from V and 5 bases from J, with 5 bases between. Per the germline V gene, CDR1 is SGHVS and CDR2 is FQNEAQ. In DNA form, the CDR3 reads TGTGCCAGCAGCTTGAGAGATCAGCCCCAGCATTTT. This translates into CASSLRDQPQHF.

This clone occurred once. The junction departs from germline at one end; a sequencing error may be responsible. The chain recombines TRBV6-4 with TRBJ2-1, with 8 bases fitting TRBD2. The CDR3 loop spans 19 amino acids. Germline CDR1 is MRHNA and CDR2 is SNTAGT. The CDR3 DNA is TGTGCCAGCAGTCCCACCCCTTTCGCGGGGGGTTTCTCCGACAATGAGCAGTTCTTC. Amino acids: CASSPTPFAGGFSDNEQFF.

The J gene is TRBJ1-3, the V gene TRBV5-1; D is possibly TRBD1 (6 bases). The CDR3 covers 17 residues. Trimming took off 4 bases at V and 0 bases at J, with 17 bases between the two ends. CDR1 is SGHRS, CDR2 YFSETQ, per germline. In nucleotides, the CDR3 is TGCGCCAGCAGCCTCATCCCTACAGGGACCTCTGGAAACACCATATATTTT. It specifies CASSLIPTGTSGNTIYF.

J is TRBJ2-1 and V is TRBV4-1; 8 bases align to TRBD2. Trimming removed 4 bases from V and 1 base from J; junction bases left unmatched: 3. Germline V gene lookup returns CDR1 MGHRA and CDR2 YSYEKL. This CDR3 is built from 15 residues. The CDR3 spells CASSRVAGSYNEQFF. The DNA for the CDR3 is TGCGCCAGCAGCCGAGTAGCGGGATCCTACAATGAGCAGTTCTTC.

The V and J genes are TRBV2 and TRBJ2-4; tentatively, D is TRBD2 (7 bases). The length of the CDR3 is 18 residues. The germline V and J ends were trimmed by 0 bases and 6 bases, with 21 bases remaining between them. The germline V gene encodes CDR1 SNHLY and CDR2 FYNNEI. Here the CDR3 reads CASSEAPGGSQEGNIQYF. The CDR3, as DNA: TGTGCCAGCAGTGAAGCCCCGGGGGGCTCCCAGGAGGGAAACATTCAGTACTTC.

Concerning this clone itself: Additional DNA sequences in this sample encode the identical CDR3. V is TRBV6-5 and J is TRBJ2-3, with 10 bases matching TRBD2. V lost 5 bases to trimming and J lost 1 base; unmatched junction nucleotides: 3. The CDR3 has 15 amino acids. Germline V CDR1 and CDR2: MNHEY, SVGAGI. The CDR3, as DNA: TGTGCCAGCAGTCTAACTAGCGGGGGCACAGATACGCAGTATTTT. Amino acid sequence: CASSLTSGGTDTQYF.

The V gene is TRBV7-2, the J gene TRBJ2-5, with D perhaps matching TRBD1 (7 bases). The germline CDR1 and CDR2 sequences are SGHTA and FQGNSA. With 2 bases removed from V and 5 bases from J, the gap between germline ends came to 12 bases. The CDR3 has 14 amino acids. CDR3 bases: TGTGCCAGCAGCTTACAGGCAGGGGGGGAGACCCAGTACTTC. This encodes CASSLQAGGETQYF. Together with reference TRBV7-2 and TRBJ2-5, the CDR3 gives the full variable domain: GAGVSQSPSNKVTEKGKDVELRCDPISGHTALYWYRQSLGQGLEFLIYFQGNSAPDKSGLPSDRFSAERTGGSVSTLTIQRTQQEDSAVYLCASSLQAGGETQYFGPGTRLLVL.

The J gene is TRBJ2-3, the V gene TRBV5-1; 8 nucleotides line up with TRBD1. Trimming at V came to 1 base and at J to 9 bases, leaving 10 bases not matched to a gene. Germline V lookup: CDR1 SGHRS, CDR2 YFSETQ. This CDR3 comprises 15 residues. The CDR3 DNA is TGCGCCAGCAGCTTGACCAGGGGGCCCCCTGGGACGCAGTATTTT. It specifies CASSLTRGPPGTQYF.

This rearrangement joins TRBV27 to TRBJ2-1; 11 bases match TRBD2. There are 15 residues in the CDR3. With V trimmed by 5 bases and J by 4 bases, 4 bases remained unmatched. CDR1 MNHEY and CDR2 SMNVEV come from the germline V gene (reference sequence). The CDR3, as DNA: TGTGCCAGCAGTCCTCTAGCGGGGGGATACAATGAGCAGTTCTTC. It yields the protein CASSPLAGGYNEQFF.

This chain uses TRBV7-8 with TRBJ2-7, with 7 bases matching TRBD1. CDR3 size: 16 residues. In germline, CDR1 is SGHVS, CDR2 FQNEAQ. The junction had 6 bases not matched to a gene; V was cut back by 1 base and J by 0 bases. CDR3 sequence (DNA): TGTGCCAGCAGCTTAGGGACAGGCCTAGGCTCCTACGAGCAGTACGTC. This codes for CASSLGTGLGSYEQYV.

The chain carries TRBV7-2 and TRBJ1-2, with 7 nucleotides matching TRBD1. The CDR3 extends over 15 amino acids. Germline CDR1 and CDR2: SGHTA and FQGNSA. With V trimmed by 4 bases and J by 5 bases, 10 bases remained unmatched. The CDR3 sequence is CASSYLPGQMYGYTF. In nucleotides, the CDR3 is TGTGCCAGCAGCTACCTACCGGGACAGATGTATGGCTACACCTTC.

The chain joins TRBV27 to TRBJ1-1; no firm D call. V dropped 3 bases and J dropped 1 base, with 12 bases sitting between them. Per germline, CDR1 MNHEY and CDR2 SMNVEV (reference sequence). The CDR3 is made up of 15 amino acids. As DNA, the CDR3 is TGTGCCAGCAGTTTGAACAGATTCGGGAACACTGAAGCTTTCTTT. Protein sequence: CASSLNRFGNTEAFF.

This clone is medium-sized by share. The V call is TRBV11-2, the J call TRBJ2-3; 10 nucleotides agree with TRBD2. With 0 bases clipped from V and 6 bases from J, the junction kept 0 bases outside the gene matches. This CDR3 has 14 amino acids. Germline V gives CDR1 SGHAT, CDR2 FQNNGV. The CDR3 protein is CASSLELAGDTQYF. CDR3 in DNA: TGTGCCAGCAGCTTAGAACTAGCGGGGGATACGCAGTATTTT.